This T cell receptor (beta chain) derives from a study of blood T cell repertoires in COVID-19. Note on this clone: Germline is not matched at one junction end, which may reflect a read error.

The assay was immunoSEQ multiplex PCR, and TCRdb's table has in-frame clones only and misses some. The sample has a few hundred thousand clones, roughly 87% seen once; the top ten hold approximately 5.2%. The length of the CDR3 is 11 residues. Germline assignment: CDR1 LNHDA and CDR2 SQIVND (reference sequence). This receptor was identified in a woman aged 25 to 45 who had recovered from COVID-19. The sample comprised PBMCs or T cells enriched from blood (not recorded which). The chain carries TRBV19 and TRBJ1-5, with a possible D match to TRBD1 (5 bases). The CDR3: CASSMGGGVNF. The CDR3 nucleotides are TGTGCCAGTAGTATGGGGGGGGGAGTGAATTTT. The whole variable domain, filled in from reference TRBV19 and TRBJ1-5, reads DGGITQSPKYLFRKEGQNVTLSCEQNLNHDAMYWYRQDPGQGLRLIYYSQIVNDFQKGDIAEGYSVSREKKESFPLTVTSAQKNPTAFYLCASSMGGGVNFGDGTRLSIL.